A selection of T cell receptor beta chains follows, all from one sample in a study of long-term antiretroviral therapy in people with HIV. Produced via immunoSEQ multiplex PCR; TCRdb's table is partial and in-frame only. The sample holds 20,000 to 25,000 clones, just over 85% seen once. Sample: unsorted PBMCs, taken 1.3 years after starting antiretroviral therapy. The origin of the receptors is a man aged 60-69 years with HIV. The CDR3 runs from the conserved cysteine through the conserved F or W. A D gene is named only where the DNA matches it firmly. The size field is filled for only some rows; it gives once, few, many or a size class.

cdr3_aa,cdr3_nt,clone_size,d_call,j_call,v_call
CASSPPGTSGKFRNEQYF,TGCGCCAGCAGCCCTCCAGGGACTAGCGGGAAGTTCCGAAACGAGCAGTACTTC,once,TRBD2,TRBJ2-7,TRBV5-1
CATSWTGGGPYEQYF,TGTGCCACCTCCTGGACAGGGGGGGGTCCCTACGAGCAGTACTTC,NA,TRBD1,TRBJ2-7,TRBV10-3
CASSLVQVDYEQYF,TGCGCCAGCAGCTTGGTACAGGTTGACTACGAGCAGTACTTC,NA,NA,TRBJ2-7,TRBV5-1
CSVVYGYTF,TGCAGCGTTGTGTATGGCTACACCTTC,few,NA,TRBJ1-2,TRBV29-1
CASSVEAYEQYF,TGTGCCAGCAGTGTTGAGGCCTACGAGCAGTACTTC,NA,NA,TRBJ2-7,TRBV6-1
CASRVPSIGTDNEQFF,TGTGCCAGCAGAGTCCCATCTATAGGGACAGACAATGAGCAGTTCTTC,NA,TRBD1,TRBJ2-1,TRBV7-9
CSAGGSYNEQFF,TGCAGCGCGGGGGGGTCCTACAATGAGCAGTTCTTC,NA,TRBD2,TRBJ2-1,TRBV29-1
CATLPGQGSGGYTF,TGTGCCACCCTCCCGGGACAGGGGAGTGGTGGCTACACCTTC,NA,TRBD1,TRBJ1-2,TRBV6-6
CASSLGGGDTEQYF,TGTGCCAGCAGCTTAGGGGGAGGGGATACCGAGCAGTACTTC,NA,TRBD2,TRBJ2-7,TRBV7-9
CASSLRQDNYGYTF,TGTGCCAGTAGTCTCCGACAGGACAACTATGGCTACACCTTC,NA,NA,TRBJ1-2,TRBV19
CASSPIAGELFF,TGTGCCAGCAGCCCGATAGCGGGGGAGCTGTTTTTT,NA,NA,TRBJ2-2,TRBV4-2
CASSPVSGEATEAFF,TGCGCCAGCAGCCCAGTTTCGGGGGAGGCCACTGAAGCTTTCTTT,NA,NA,TRBJ1-1,TRBV4-3
CASTRDRDAEAFF,TGCGCCAGCACCCGAGACAGGGATGCTGAAGCTTTCTTT,NA,TRBD1,TRBJ1-1,TRBV10-2
CASSEDGWAEAFF,TGTGCCAGCAGTGAAGATGGTTGGGCGGAAGCTTTCTTT,NA,NA,TRBJ1-1,TRBV6-1
CAWEDRGRGGYTF,TGTGCCTGGGAAGACAGGGGGCGAGGAGGCTACACCTTC,NA,TRBD1,TRBJ1-2,TRBV30
CASSPSGSEDYEQYF,TGTGCCAGCAGCCCAAGTGGGTCAGAGGACTACGAGCAGTACTTC,NA,NA,TRBJ2-7,TRBV9
CASSEYGGGTGELFF,TGTGCCAGCAGCGAGTATGGGGGCGGCACCGGGGAGCTGTTTTTT,NA,NA,TRBJ2-2,TRBV9
CASSETGGTEAFF,TGCGCCAGCAGCGAGACAGGGGGCACTGAAGCTTTCTTT,NA,TRBD1,TRBJ1-1,TRBV5-1
CASSITGVIDTGELFF,TGTGCCAGCAGTATCACCGGGGTTATAGACACCGGGGAGCTGTTTTTT,NA,NA,TRBJ2-2,TRBV6-4
CASSLAGYTGQTGELFF,TGTGCCAGCAGCTTGGCCGGTTACACGGGTCAGACCGGGGAGCTGTTTTTT,once,NA,TRBJ2-2,TRBV5-8
CASRDSWGAQETQYF,TGTGCCAGCAGGGACAGTTGGGGGGCACAAGAGACCCAGTACTTC,NA,NA,TRBJ2-5,TRBV2
CASSQDFRRDRTRPGELFF,TGCGCCAGCAGCCAAGATTTTAGGCGGGACAGAACCCGACCCGGGGAGCTGTTTTTT,NA,NA,TRBJ2-2,TRBV4-1
CASSRRGTYSYEQYF,TGTGCCAGCAGCCGAAGAGGGACATACTCCTACGAGCAGTACTTC,NA,NA,TRBJ2-7,TRBV27
CASAAGTGVNEQFF,TGCGCCAGCGCTGCCGGGACAGGGGTCAATGAGCAGTTCTTC,NA,TRBD1,TRBJ2-1,TRBV10-1